The T cell receptor beta chain described here comes from a study of T cells after yellow fever vaccination. About the research overall: SMART-Seq v4 Ultra Low Input served to prepare low-cell-number fractions. Study-level results: Boosting was followed by the reappearance of most primary-vaccination clones (just under 98% CD4, about 89% CD8). Overlap between CD4 and CD8 compartments was detected for a small share of clonotypes. Weaker in magnitude, the secondary response showed a faster peak on day 5 versus 15.

Per the germline V gene, CDR1 is SSHAT and CDR2 is FNYEAQ (reference sequence). The CDR3 is 15 amino acids. TCRdb reanalysed the 5' RACE reads using MiXCR and keeps one entry per CDR3 protein. Counted here are hundreds of thousands of distinct CDR3 sequences, about 8.7% occurring once; the ten biggest clones make up around 17%. Remarks on this clonotype: What it binds is unknown. The junction departs from the called germline gene at one end, perhaps through a read error.

This receptor was obtained from a man aged 18 to 30 who received the YFV17D yellow fever vaccine. This chain uses TRBV7-7 with TRBJ2-5; the match to TRBD2 covers 8 bases. Sequencing used PBMCs, obtained on the day of the first yellow fever vaccination. In DNA, the CDR3 is TGTGCTAGCAGCCGGGGGGGTGTCCGCTCAGAGACCCAGTACTTC. The encoded protein is CASSRGGVRSETQYF.